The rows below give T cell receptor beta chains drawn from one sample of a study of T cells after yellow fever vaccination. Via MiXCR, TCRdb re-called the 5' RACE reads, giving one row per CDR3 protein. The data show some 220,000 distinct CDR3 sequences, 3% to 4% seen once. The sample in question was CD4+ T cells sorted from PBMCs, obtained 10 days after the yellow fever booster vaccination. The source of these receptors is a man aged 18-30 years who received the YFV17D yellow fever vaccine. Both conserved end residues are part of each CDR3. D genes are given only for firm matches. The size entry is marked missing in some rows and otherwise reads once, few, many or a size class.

cdr3_aa: CASSVLAGGSSYNEQFF; cdr3_nt: TGTGCCAGCAGTGTGTTGGCGGGGGGGAGCTCCTACAATGAGCAGTTCTTC; v_call: TRBV6-1; d_call: TRBD2; j_call: TRBJ2-1; clone_size: NA; cdr3_length: 17
cdr3_aa: CASSWDRGETQYF; cdr3_nt: TGCGCCAGCAGCTGGGACAGGGGGGAGACCCAGTACTTC; v_call: TRBV5-1; d_call: TRBD1; j_call: TRBJ2-5; clone_size: many; cdr3_length: 13
cdr3_aa: CASSLELKETQYF; cdr3_nt: TGTGCCAGCAGCTTAGAACTTAAAGAAACGCAGTATTTT; v_call: TRBV7-2; d_call: NA; j_call: TRBJ2-3; clone_size: many; cdr3_length: 13
cdr3_aa: CASTLWGSGYTF; cdr3_nt: TGTGCCAGCACCCTCTGGGGGTCCGGCTACACCTTC; v_call: TRBV28; d_call: NA; j_call: TRBJ1-2; clone_size: many; cdr3_length: 12
cdr3_aa: CASSPESGTSGGGTDTQYF; cdr3_nt: TGTGCCAGCAGCCCGGAGTCCGGGACTAGCGGGGGGGGCACAGATACGCAGTATTTT; v_call: TRBV4-2; d_call: TRBD2; j_call: TRBJ2-3; clone_size: NA; cdr3_length: 19
cdr3_aa: CSASTQGAKNIQYF; cdr3_nt: TGCAGTGCCTCTACCCAGGGAGCCAAAAACATTCAGTACTTC; v_call: TRBV20-1; d_call: NA; j_call: TRBJ2-4; clone_size: NA; cdr3_length: 14
cdr3_aa: CASSLMGTGELFF; cdr3_nt: TGTGCCAGCAGCTTAATGGGGACCGGGGAGCTGTTTTTT; v_call: TRBV7-3; d_call: NA; j_call: TRBJ2-2; clone_size: few; cdr3_length: 13
cdr3_aa: CSATGVLSTDTQYF; cdr3_nt: TGCAGTGCTACCGGGGTCTTAAGCACAGATACGCAGTATTTT; v_call: TRBV20-1; d_call: NA; j_call: TRBJ2-3; clone_size: few; cdr3_length: 14
cdr3_aa: CASSPLGGGTQYF; cdr3_nt: TGTGCCAGCAGCCCACTAGGGGGGGGGACCCAGTACTTC; v_call: TRBV7-8; d_call: NA; j_call: TRBJ2-5; clone_size: NA; cdr3_length: 13
cdr3_aa: CASSPLASGGTGEQYF; cdr3_nt: TGTGCCAGCTCACCCCTAGCTAGCGGGGGGACGGGTGAGCAGTACTTC; v_call: TRBV18; d_call: TRBD2; j_call: TRBJ2-7; clone_size: many; cdr3_length: 16
cdr3_aa: CASSLDGPATGAPEKLFF; cdr3_nt: TGCGCCAGCAGCTTAGACGGGCCTGCGACAGGGGCTCCTGAAAAACTGTTTTTT; v_call: TRBV5-1; d_call: TRBD1; j_call: TRBJ1-4; clone_size: many; cdr3_length: 18
cdr3_aa: CASSIGTQQETQYF; cdr3_nt: TGTGCCAGCAGCATCGGGACTCAACAAGAGACCCAGTACTTC; v_call: TRBV7-2; d_call: NA; j_call: TRBJ2-5; clone_size: many; cdr3_length: 14
cdr3_aa: CASSFIRTDQETQYF; cdr3_nt: TGCGCCAGCAGCTTCATACGGACAGACCAAGAGACCCAGTACTTC; v_call: TRBV5-1; d_call: NA; j_call: TRBJ2-5; clone_size: many; cdr3_length: 15
cdr3_aa: CASSQDPLASTDTQYF; cdr3_nt: TGCGCCAGCAGCCAAGATCCCCTAGCTAGCACAGATACGCAGTATTTT; v_call: TRBV4-3; d_call: NA; j_call: TRBJ2-3; clone_size: many; cdr3_length: 16
cdr3_aa: CSARPGPPDTEAFF; cdr3_nt: TGCAGTGCTAGACCGGGACCCCCGGACACTGAAGCTTTCTTT; v_call: TRBV20-1; d_call: NA; j_call: TRBJ1-1; clone_size: NA; cdr3_length: 14
cdr3_aa: CASSQQQNTEAFF; cdr3_nt: TGTGCCAGCTCGCAACAGCAGAACACTGAAGCTTTCTTT; v_call: TRBV18; d_call: NA; j_call: TRBJ1-1; clone_size: NA; cdr3_length: 13
cdr3_aa: CASSQGGGLNYGYTF; cdr3_nt: TGTGCCAGCAGCCAAGGAGGTGGGTTGAACTATGGCTACACCTTC; v_call: TRBV3-1; d_call: NA; j_call: TRBJ1-2; clone_size: few; cdr3_length: 15
cdr3_aa: CASSFGQGIFSEAFF; cdr3_nt: TGTGCCAGCAGCTTTGGACAGGGGATTTTTTCTGAAGCTTTCTTT; v_call: TRBV7-6; d_call: TRBD1; j_call: TRBJ1-1; clone_size: few; cdr3_length: 15
cdr3_aa: CASSLREPGTNEKLFF; cdr3_nt: TGTGCCAGCAGCTTAAGGGAACCAGGGACAAACGAAAAACTGTTTTTT; v_call: TRBV7-2; d_call: NA; j_call: TRBJ1-4; clone_size: many; cdr3_length: 16
cdr3_aa: CSAILAGESTDTQYF; cdr3_nt: TGCAGTGCCATACTAGCGGGGGAAAGCACAGATACGCAGTATTTT; v_call: TRBV20-1; d_call: TRBD2; j_call: TRBJ2-3; clone_size: few; cdr3_length: 15
cdr3_aa: CASSPGLSRTDTQYF; cdr3_nt: TGTGCCAGCAGCCCGGGACTTTCCCGCACAGATACGCAGTATTTT; v_call: TRBV7-8; d_call: NA; j_call: TRBJ2-3; clone_size: many; cdr3_length: 15
cdr3_aa: CSAESQGAGETQYF; cdr3_nt: TGCAGCGCCGAGTCACAGGGGGCGGGAGAGACCCAGTACTTC; v_call: TRBV29-1; d_call: TRBD1; j_call: TRBJ2-5; clone_size: many; cdr3_length: 14
cdr3_aa: CASSQTYYEQYF; cdr3_nt: TGTGCCAGCAGCCAGACCTACTACGAGCAGTACTTC; v_call: TRBV3-1; d_call: NA; j_call: TRBJ2-7; clone_size: few; cdr3_length: 12
cdr3_aa: CSAIPGSYNEQFF; cdr3_nt: TGCAGTGCCATCCCAGGGTCCTACAATGAGCAGTTCTTC; v_call: TRBV20-1; d_call: NA; j_call: TRBJ2-1; clone_size: few; cdr3_length: 13
cdr3_aa: CASSPLRRGPTDTQYF; cdr3_nt: TGTGCCAGCTCACCACTCAGGAGGGGACCCACAGATACGCAGTATTTT; v_call: TRBV18; d_call: NA; j_call: TRBJ2-3; clone_size: many; cdr3_length: 16
cdr3_aa: CASSYGTTYNQPQHF; cdr3_nt: TGTGCCAGCAGTTATGGGACAACCTATAATCAGCCCCAGCATTTT; v_call: TRBV6-1; d_call: NA; j_call: TRBJ1-5; clone_size: NA; cdr3_length: 15
cdr3_aa: CASTPTVSYNEQFF; cdr3_nt: TGCGCCAGCACGCCGACAGTCTCCTACAATGAGCAGTTCTTC; v_call: TRBV23-1; d_call: NA; j_call: TRBJ2-1; clone_size: NA; cdr3_length: 14
cdr3_aa: CASGSDMGQPQHF; cdr3_nt: TGTGCTAGTGGTTCAGACATGGGTCAGCCCCAGCATTTT; v_call: TRBV12-5; d_call: NA; j_call: TRBJ1-5; clone_size: many; cdr3_length: 13
cdr3_aa: CASSLWLTLAKNIQYF; cdr3_nt: TGTGCCAGCAGTTTGTGGCTTACCTTAGCCAAAAACATTCAGTACTTC; v_call: TRBV27; d_call: NA; j_call: TRBJ2-4; clone_size: many; cdr3_length: 16
cdr3_aa: CSAGENYGYTF; cdr3_nt: TGCAGTGCAGGGGAGAACTATGGCTACACCTTC; v_call: TRBV20-1; d_call: NA; j_call: TRBJ1-2; clone_size: many; cdr3_length: 11
cdr3_aa: CASSLTLVGRGAGTEAFF; cdr3_nt: TGTGCCAGCAGCTTGACCTTGGTTGGGCGGGGCGCGGGTACTGAAGCTTTCTTT; v_call: TRBV5-6; d_call: NA; j_call: TRBJ1-1; clone_size: few; cdr3_length: 18
cdr3_aa: CASSVGTFTDTQYF; cdr3_nt: TGTGCCAGCAGTGTGGGGACTTTCACAGATACGCAGTATTTT; v_call: TRBV5-4; d_call: NA; j_call: TRBJ2-3; clone_size: NA; cdr3_length: 14
cdr3_aa: CASRLPAGTGPLNTEAFF; cdr3_nt: TGCGCCAGCAGGCTACCCGCCGGGACAGGGCCCTTGAACACTGAAGCTTTCTTT; v_call: TRBV5-1; d_call: TRBD1; j_call: TRBJ1-1; clone_size: NA; cdr3_length: 18
cdr3_aa: CSPRDSHSYEQYF; cdr3_nt: TGCAGTCCCCGGGACAGTCACTCCTACGAGCAGTACTTC; v_call: TRBV20-1; d_call: TRBD1; j_call: TRBJ2-7; clone_size: NA; cdr3_length: 13
cdr3_aa: CASTARRGNTIYF; cdr3_nt: TGTGCCAGCACCGCTCGGCGGGGGAACACCATATATTTT; v_call: TRBV7-9; d_call: NA; j_call: TRBJ1-3; clone_size: few; cdr3_length: 13
cdr3_aa: CATTREKETQYF; cdr3_nt: TGTGCCACCACCAGGGAGAAAGAGACCCAGTACTTC; v_call: TRBV18; d_call: NA; j_call: TRBJ2-5; clone_size: many; cdr3_length: 12
cdr3_aa: CASSEVGQGDQPQHF; cdr3_nt: TGTGCCAGCAGTGAAGTCGGGCAGGGCGATCAGCCCCAGCATTTT; v_call: TRBV2; d_call: NA; j_call: TRBJ1-5; clone_size: few; cdr3_length: 15
cdr3_aa: CASSYPATGGNEQFF; cdr3_nt: TGTGCCAGCAGTTACCCAGCTACAGGGGGCAATGAGCAGTTCTTC; v_call: TRBV6-6; d_call: TRBD1; j_call: TRBJ2-1; clone_size: few; cdr3_length: 15
cdr3_aa: CASTRFLFGYTF; cdr3_nt: TGTGCCAGCACCCGCTTCCTATTTGGCTACACCTTC; v_call: TRBV7-2; d_call: NA; j_call: TRBJ1-2; clone_size: few; cdr3_length: 12
cdr3_aa: CSARDRTRGNQPQHF; cdr3_nt: TGCAGTGCTAGAGATCGGACACGGGGCAATCAGCCCCAGCATTTT; v_call: TRBV20-1; d_call: NA; j_call: TRBJ1-5; clone_size: NA; cdr3_length: 15
cdr3_aa: CSARDNRGPNTEAFF; cdr3_nt: TGCAGTGCTAGAGATAACAGGGGGCCCAACACTGAAGCTTTCTTT; v_call: TRBV20-1; d_call: TRBD1; j_call: TRBJ1-1; clone_size: many; cdr3_length: 15
cdr3_aa: CASRTRQDAGELFF; cdr3_nt: TGTGCCAGCAGAACCCGACAGGACGCCGGGGAGCTGTTTTTT; v_call: TRBV28; d_call: NA; j_call: TRBJ2-2; clone_size: NA; cdr3_length: 14
cdr3_aa: CASSWQGNTEAFF; cdr3_nt: TGTGCCAGCAGTTGGCAGGGGAACACTGAAGCTTTCTTT; v_call: TRBV12-3/TRBV12-4; d_call: NA; j_call: TRBJ1-1; clone_size: NA; cdr3_length: 13
cdr3_aa: CASSQGAGDYMSEKLFF; cdr3_nt: TGCGCCAGCAGCCAAGGGGCAGGGGACTACATGAGCGAAAAACTGTTTTTT; v_call: TRBV4-3; d_call: NA; j_call: TRBJ1-4; clone_size: many; cdr3_length: 17
cdr3_aa: CASSPMDTRNTEAFF; cdr3_nt: TGTGCCAGCAGTCCGATGGACACCCGGAACACTGAAGCTTTCTTT; v_call: TRBV6-5; d_call: NA; j_call: TRBJ1-1; clone_size: few; cdr3_length: 15
cdr3_aa: CASSSRRLVAGQETQYF; cdr3_nt: TGTGCCAGCAGCTCCCGTCGGCTCGTAGCGGGGCAAGAGACCCAGTACTTC; v_call: TRBV7-2; d_call: TRBD2; j_call: TRBJ2-5; clone_size: NA; cdr3_length: 17
cdr3_aa: CASRSNQDPDRARGYTF; cdr3_nt: TGCGCCAGCAGATCCAACCAAGACCCGGACAGGGCGAGAGGCTACACCTTC; v_call: TRBV5-1; d_call: TRBD1; j_call: TRBJ1-2; clone_size: NA; cdr3_length: 17
cdr3_aa: CAIRGQGEDYGYTF; cdr3_nt: TGTGCCATCAGGGGACAGGGAGAGGACTATGGCTACACCTTC; v_call: TRBV10-3; d_call: TRBD1; j_call: TRBJ1-2; clone_size: many; cdr3_length: 14
cdr3_aa: CASSREVATNEKLFF; cdr3_nt: TGCGCCAGCAGCCGGGAGGTCGCAACTAATGAAAAACTGTTTTTT; v_call: TRBV4-3; d_call: NA; j_call: TRBJ1-4; clone_size: NA; cdr3_length: 15
cdr3_aa: CASSFGRRGPRRTDEQFF; cdr3_nt: TGTGCCAGCAGCTTCGGTAGAAGGGGACCTCGTCGTACGGATGAGCAGTTCTTC; v_call: TRBV7-8; d_call: NA; j_call: TRBJ2-1; clone_size: NA; cdr3_length: 18
cdr3_aa: CASSLQPGETQYF; cdr3_nt: TGTGCCAGCAGTCTTCAGCCGGGCGAGACCCAGTACTTC; v_call: TRBV12-3/TRBV12-4; d_call: NA; j_call: TRBJ2-5; clone_size: many; cdr3_length: 13
cdr3_aa: CASSLGQRYTEAFF; cdr3_nt: TGCGCCAGCAGCTTGGGACAGCGCTACACTGAAGCTTTCTTT; v_call: TRBV5-1; d_call: NA; j_call: TRBJ1-1; clone_size: many; cdr3_length: 14
cdr3_aa: CATSRGLGQLADTQYF; cdr3_nt: TGTGCCACCAGCAGGGGGTTAGGACAGCTGGCAGATACGCAGTATTTT; v_call: TRBV15; d_call: NA; j_call: TRBJ2-3; clone_size: few; cdr3_length: 16
cdr3_aa: CASSLNTREFF; cdr3_nt: TGTGCCAGCAGCTTGAACACCCGGGAGTTCTTC; v_call: TRBV5-5; d_call: NA; j_call: TRBJ2-1; clone_size: NA; cdr3_length: 11
cdr3_aa: CSVDVRKLDRRGNQPQHF; cdr3_nt: TGCAGCGTTGACGTCAGGAAATTAGACAGACGGGGAAATCAGCCCCAGCATTTT; v_call: TRBV29-1; d_call: NA; j_call: TRBJ1-5; clone_size: many; cdr3_length: 18
cdr3_aa: CASSVGPTNEKLFF; cdr3_nt: TGCGCCAGCAGCGTCGGTCCAACTAATGAAAAACTGTTTTTT; v_call: TRBV5-1; d_call: NA; j_call: TRBJ1-4; clone_size: many; cdr3_length: 14
cdr3_aa: CASSLQGSPDRAGYTF; cdr3_nt: TGCGCCAGCAGCCTTCAAGGATCTCCGGACAGGGCTGGCTACACCTTC; v_call: TRBV5-1; d_call: TRBD1; j_call: TRBJ1-2; clone_size: many; cdr3_length: 16
cdr3_aa: CASSLANRYTEAFF; cdr3_nt: TGTGCCAGCAGCTTAGCGAATCGGTACACTGAAGCTTTCTTT; v_call: TRBV7-9; d_call: NA; j_call: TRBJ1-1; clone_size: many; cdr3_length: 14
cdr3_aa: CASTQNYEQYF; cdr3_nt: TGTGCCAGCACCCAAAACTACGAGCAGTACTTC; v_call: TRBV6-2/TRBV6-3; d_call: NA; j_call: TRBJ2-7; clone_size: many; cdr3_length: 11